This entry features one T cell receptor beta chain sequence. The target antigen is unknown. These data come from a study of T cells after posttransplantation cyclophosphamide. A marrow graft followed busulfan-fludarabine conditioning, with cyclophosphamide on days +3 and +4. Assay: immunoSEQ multiplex PCR; the TCRdb copy retains only in-frame clones and omits some. Of about 10,000 clones in the sample, 80% to 85% were seen once. Findings of the study overall: Tissue-infiltrating T cells from skin or gut overlapped little with blood T cells. Donor CD8+ memory clones often dominated recipient blood repertoires at later times. TRB clonality was highly associated with recipient CMV seropositivity and reactivation.

V was clipped by 0 bases and J by 5 bases, with 5 bases between them. This CDR3 contains 13 residues. From germline, CDR1 is SGHRS and CDR2 YFSETQ. Sequencing used PBMCs, obtained just over 1,900 days after a stem cell transplant with posttransplant cyclophosphamide. This TCR derives from a female patient in her thirties or forties who received an allogeneic stem cell transplant from a related donor, was CMV-positive, and had no GVHD. The graft donor may have contributed some T cells. The V call is TRBV5-1, the J call TRBJ1-4; TRBD1 might be the D (5 bases). CDR3 protein: CASSLGQNEKLFF. The CDR3 DNA is TGCGCCAGCAGCTTGGGACAGAATGAAAAACTGTTTTTT.